The subject of this entry is one T cell receptor (beta chain). Its antigen is not known. The sample is drawn from a study of cytomegalovirus exposure and HLA in healthy donors. Study at large: There were some 400 genotyped donors. Of these, 81% fell in the genetic ancestry cluster associated with self-reported Caucasian donors. Study observations and caveats: Presence/absence analyses rested on an assumption that sequencing depth was roughly uniform across donors.

Researchers ran the PCR with 60 Vbeta and 13 Jbeta primers. Sequencing was performed with immunoSEQ multiplex PCR; in TCRdb, only in-frame clones are kept and a portion is missing. The sample consists of 65,000 to 80,000 clones, about 81% of them appearing once. The clonotype comes from a woman aged 40 to 50 in good health and CMV-seropositive. Sequenced input: PBMCs.

CDR3 protein: CASSPGTSGDTQYF. The CDR3 bases are TGTGCCAGCAGCCCCGGGACATCGGGAGATACGCAGTATTTT. This rearrangement joins TRBV5-6 to TRBJ2-3; D may be TRBD1 (6 bases). With 4 bases removed from V and 5 bases from J, the gap between germline ends came to 14 bases. This CDR3 comprises 14 residues. Germline CDR1 reads SGHDT; CDR2 reads YYEEEE.